What follows are 19 T cell receptor beta chains derived from one specimen sequenced in a study of T-cell reconstitution after alpha-beta-depleted transplantation in children. The authors prepared the TCRbeta library with unique molecular identifiers. MiXCR, run by TCRdb on the PCR reads, gives a single entry per CDR3 protein. The data hold 300,000 to 400,000 distinct CDR3 sequences, with approximately 23% observed a single time. Sequenced material: PBMCs, mostly from graft donor cells, taken 180 days after TCRalphabeta/CD19-depleted stem cell transplant. The source of these receptors is a male patient younger than 18 who had a stem cell transplant for acute lymphoblastic leukemia, so the T cells may come from the graft donor.

The chain employs TRBV29-1 and TRBJ1-2; TRBD1 is a possible D gene (5 bases). The CDR3 has 14 residues. Between the trimmed V and J ends, which lost 7 bases and 0 bases, there was a span of 15 bases. Per germline, CDR1 SQVTM and CDR2 ANQGSEA. CDR3 residues: CSAVGEPTNYGYTF. CDR3 in DNA: TGCAGCGCCGTGGGGGAACCCACTAACTATGGCTACACCTTC.

This clonotype was observed a few times. This chain uses TRBV7-3 with TRBJ2-1; D is ambiguous. The CDR3 spans 15 residues. V was trimmed by 2 bases and J by 6 bases, leaving 14 bases between them. CDR1 and CDR2 from the germline V gene are SGHTA and FQGTGA. CDR3 in amino acids: CASSLGVNALNEQFF. The CDR3 DNA reads as TGTGCCAGCAGCTTAGGAGTTAACGCACTCAATGAGCAGTTCTTC.

This clonotype has a count of ten or more. V is TRBV12-3 or TRBV12-4 and J is TRBJ1-2; no clear D gene. Trimming stripped 2 bases from V and 4 bases from J, with 8 bases between. The CDR3 consists of 13 residues. The chain's CDR3 is CASSLRRSYGYTF. CDR3 in DNA: TGTGCCAGCAGTTTACGGCGGTCCTATGGCTACACCTTC.

This clonotype was picked up a small number of times. The rearrangement links TRBV4-1 to TRBJ2-7, with D perhaps TRBD2 (5 bases). CDR1 and CDR2 from the germline V gene are MGHRA and YSYEKL. The CDR3 extends over 13 amino acids. With 3 bases removed from V and 4 bases from J, the gap between germline ends came to 10 bases. The CDR3 DNA sequence: TGCGCCAGCAGCCACCCCGGGGTGTACGAGCAGTACTTC. Amino acids: CASSHPGVYEQYF.

This rearrangement joins TRBV7-2 to TRBJ1-6; 7 bases align to TRBD1. After removal of 3 bases from V and 14 bases from J, the junction contained 7 bases not matched to a gene. The CDR3 is made up of 13 amino acids. CDR1 and CDR2 (germline): SGHTA, FQGNSA. CDR3 sequence reads: CASSLTGLRTLHF. In nucleotides, the CDR3 is TGTGCCAGCAGCTTGACAGGGCTCCGGACCCTCCACTTT.

This chain joins TRBV28 and TRBJ1-1, with TRBD1 identical over 10 bases. Germline assignment: CDR1 MDHEN and CDR2 SYDVKM. The CDR3 runs to 16 residues. V lost 0 bases and J lost 3; bases outside the gene matches: 4. The CDR3 loop is CASSLWGGQGYTEAFF. The CDR3 DNA sequence: TGTGCCAGCAGTTTATGGGGGGGACAGGGGTACACTGAAGCTTTCTTT.

The sample holds one count of this clonotype. CDR3 residues: CASSNRQGIQETQYF. CDR3 in DNA: TGCGCCAGCAGCAATAGACAGGGGATACAAGAGACCCAGTACTTC. J is TRBJ2-5 and V is TRBV5-1, with TRBD1 identical over 8 bases. The V gene end was trimmed by 4 bases and the J gene end by 2 bases; junction bases not matched to a gene: 7. The germline gives CDR1 SGHRS, CDR2 YFSETQ. This CDR3 contains 15 residues. Supplemented by reference TRBV5-1 and TRBJ2-5, the full variable domain reads KAGVTQTPRYLIKTRGQQVTLSCSPISGHRSVSWYQQTPGQGLQFLFEYFSETQRNKGNFPGRFSGRQFSNSRSEMNVSTLELGDSALYLCASSNRQGIQETQYFGPGTRLLVL.

The chain is built from TRBV6-5 and TRBJ2-1; 9 bases are shared with TRBD2. The germline CDR1 and CDR2 sequences are MNHEY and SVGAGI. V dropped 0 bases and J dropped 4; count of bases not matched to a gene: 4. CDR3 length: 16 residues. This chain's CDR3 is CASSYSPSGTYNEQFF. In nucleotides, the CDR3 is TGTGCCAGCAGTTACTCGCCTAGCGGGACATACAATGAGCAGTTCTTC.

This clonotype was counted a few times. The genes are TRBV10-3 and TRBJ2-3, with 9 bases lining up with TRBD2. Germline V lookup: CDR1 ENHRY, CDR2 SYGVKD. CDR3 length: 18 amino acids. Losses at the gene ends were 0 bases for V and 3 bases for J; bases not matched to a gene: 10. CDR3 in amino acids: CAISESIVKGLATDTQYF. The DNA for the CDR3 is TGTGCCATCAGTGAGTCGATCGTGAAGGGACTAGCAACAGATACGCAGTATTTT.

This clonotype was seen a handful of times. The chain combines TRBV15 with TRBJ2-7, with 9 positions matching TRBD1. Germline lookup yields CDR1 LNHNV and CDR2 YYDKDF (reference sequence). Unmatched junction bases numbered 3, after V lost 1 base and J lost 2 bases. The CDR3 totals 15 residues. CDR3 region: CATSRADRGTYEQYF. The CDR3 DNA reads TGTGCCACCAGCAGAGCGGACAGGGGAACCTACGAGCAGTACTTC.

The V gene is TRBV24-1, the J gene TRBJ1-5; no definite D call. Deletions cut 5 bases from V and 3 bases from J, with 10 bases between. The CDR3 length is 14 residues. Germline V gene lookup returns CDR1 KGHDR and CDR2 SFDVKD. CDR3 protein: CATSGTHTNQPQHF. The CDR3 coding sequence is TGTGCCACCAGTGGAACACACACCAATCAGCCCCAGCATTTT.

This clonotype was detected only a few times. V gene TRBV7-9 combines with J gene TRBJ1-1, with unresolved D. The germline gives CDR1 SEHNR, CDR2 FQNEAQ (reference sequence). There are 13 residues in the CDR3. The V end was cut by 2 bases, the J end by 4 bases, with 8 bases between. The CDR3, as DNA: TGTGCCAGCAGCTTACATGGGAGCACTGAAGCTTTCTTT. Its translation: CASSLHGSTEAFF.

This clonotype showed up just a few times. The rearrangement joins TRBV24-1 to TRBJ2-7; no reliable D call. Germline CDR1 is KGHDR and CDR2 is SFDVKD. The length of the CDR3 is 12 residues. Trimming cost V 3 bases and J 6 bases, with 8 bases left between them. The CDR3 is CATSDTLGEQYF. The CDR3 DNA is TGTGCCACCAGTGATACCCTAGGCGAGCAGTACTTC.

The J gene is TRBJ2-1, the V gene TRBV7-9, with 8 nucleotides matching TRBD1. Per germline, CDR1 SEHNR and CDR2 FQNEAQ (reference sequence). The J segment lost 2 bases and the V segment lost 6 bases, leaving 6 bases of the junction unmatched. The CDR3 covers 15 residues. The CDR3, as DNA: TGTGCCAGCAGGCACCGGGACAGGCCCTACAATGAGCAGTTCTTC. Translated: CASRHRDRPYNEQFF.

This clonotype has a handful of counts. The V and J genes are TRBV20-1 and TRBJ2-5, with D possibly being TRBD2 (7 bases). Germline CDR1 is DFQATT and CDR2 is SNEGSKA (reference sequence). V was clipped by 1 base and J by 4 bases, with 16 bases between them. The CDR3 contains 15 residues. CDR3 in amino acids: CSARGWRGLGETQYF. The CDR3 region has the DNA TGCAGTGCTAGAGGGTGGCGGGGGCTCGGAGAGACCCAGTACTTC.

The chain has TRBV7-2 and TRBJ2-6; tentative D call: TRBD2 (7 bases). V was trimmed by 5 bases and J by 4 bases, leaving 15 bases between them. The CDR3 runs to 16 residues. Germline-derived CDR1 and CDR2 are SGHTA and FQGNSA. CDR3: CASSAWGGAGANVLTF. The DNA for the CDR3 is TGTGCCAGCAGCGCCTGGGGGGGGGCCGGGGCCAACGTCCTGACTTTC.

The CDR3 DNA reads as TGCGCCAGCAGCTCAGCCCCCGGGACAGGGTGGGTACTGGAGCAGTACTTC. It codes for CASSSAPGTGWVLEQYF. The chain links TRBV5-1 to TRBJ2-7; 9 positions agree with TRBD1. The CDR3 is 17 residues long. V lost 3 bases and J lost 7; bases outside the gene matches: 17. Germline-derived CDR1 and CDR2 are SGHRS and YFSETQ.

V is TRBV7-9 and J is TRBJ2-7; D may correspond to TRBD1 or TRBD2 (5 bases each). The V end was cut by 8 bases, the J end by 0 bases, with 14 bases between. There are 14 residues in the CDR3. The germline gives CDR1 SEHNR, CDR2 FQNEAQ (reference sequence). Here the CDR3 reads CASATWGISYEQYF. The CDR3 bases are TGTGCCAGCGCTACCTGGGGGATCTCCTACGAGCAGTACTTC. The whole variable domain, remainder taken from reference TRBV7-9 and TRBJ2-7, is DTGVSQNPRHKITKRGQNVTFRCDPISEHNRLYWYRQTLGQGPEFLTYFQNEAQLEKSRLLSDRFSAERPKGSFSTLEIQRTEQGDSAMYLCASATWGISYEQYFGPGTRLTVT.

DNA for the CDR3: TGCGCCAGCAGCCCCCTTGGGGGCCCGGGTGAAAAACTGTTTTTT. Amino acid sequence: CASSPLGGPGEKLFF. The chain couples TRBV5-1 to TRBJ1-4, with a possible D match to TRBD1 (6 bases). The germline V and J ends were trimmed by 4 bases and 7 bases, with 17 bases remaining between them. CDR1 and CDR2 from the germline V gene are SGHRS and YFSETQ. The length of the CDR3 is 15 residues.